This entry is about one T cell receptor beta chain. Antigen: not known. The data originate from a study of a mutant IDH1 vaccine in newly diagnosed glioma. Study-level background: Patients came in for eight vaccinations, in weeks 1, 3, 5, 7, 11, 15, 19 and 23. Vaccination started 4-6 weeks after radiotherapy alone, or with temozolomide cycles. General observations from the study: Pseudoprogression seemingly bore no relation to changes in top peripheral T cell clonotypes.

CDR1 MGHRA and CDR2 YSYEKL come from the germline V gene. The ends lost 4 bases at V and 0 bases at J; junction bases unmatched: 12. The CDR3 runs 19 residues. Sequencing used immunoSEQ multiplex PCR; TCRdb keeps in-frame clones, though not all of them. The sample lists around 26,000 clones, just over 70% seen once, with 9.5% to 12% in the top ten. Time point defined: week 11, during vaccination. In every dose of vaccine, 300 ug of mutant IDH1 20-mer peptide was given alongside topical imiquimod. Specimen: peripheral blood mononuclear cells (PBMCs), collected from a glioma patient whose treatment included an IDH1 peptide vaccine. J is TRBJ1-3 and V is TRBV4-1, with 10 positions matching TRBD1. The receptor was derived from a man younger than 35 with glioma. Some clones in this sample may be carry-over from other donors' samples. CDR3 region: CASSPVPGQGTSSGNTIYF. The CDR3, as DNA: TGCGCCAGCAGCCCTGTCCCGGGACAGGGGACGAGCTCTGGAAACACCATATATTTT.